The rows below give T cell receptor beta chains drawn from one sample of a study of blood T cells in healthy people across ages. TCRdb independently ran MiXCR on the 5' RACE reads; one entry per CDR3 protein. The sample has about 1.1 million distinct CDR3 sequences, more than 30% seen once; the top ten hold 13%. Specimen: blood. These receptors came from a man between 18 and 29 years old in good health. Each CDR3 is given with its conserved first and last residue. The D gene is left open where the match is weak. Size is stated for part of the rows, as once, few or many counts, or as a class when the clone is expanded.

d_call j_call v_call clone_size cdr3_nt cdr3_aa
- TRBJ2-2 TRBV6-2/TRBV6-3 - TGTGCCAGCAGTCCTACCCGGGGGCTGTTTTTT CASSPTRGLFF
TRBD2 TRBJ2-1 TRBV2 - TGTGCCAGCAGTGAGAATGGCGGGGGATTCTACAATGAGCAGTTCTTC CASSENGGGFYNEQFF
- TRBJ2-7 TRBV5-1 few TGCGCCAGCAGCCCTGACCAGGGTTCCTACGAGCAGTACTTC CASSPDQGSYEQYF
- TRBJ2-7 TRBV2 - TGTGCCAGCAAGGGTGGGTCCTACGAGCAGTACTTC CASKGGSYEQYF
- TRBJ2-1 TRBV7-2 - TGTGCCAGCAGCTTAGAATTTGGGGAGCAGTTCTTC CASSLEFGEQFF
- TRBJ1-1 TRBV28 - TGTGCCGGGGCCAGCCGGACAGAGAACACTGAAGCTTTCTTT CAGASRTENTEAFF
- TRBJ1-1 TRBV20-1 - TGCAGTGCTAGAGAACAGGGCTGGACTGAAGCTTTCTTT CSAREQGWTEAFF
- TRBJ2-7 TRBV18 few TGTGCCAGTTCACCGCCAGGGGCCTTGAGGGAGCAGTACTTC CASSPPGALREQYF
- TRBJ2-3 TRBV4-1 few TGCGCCAGCAGCCAAAGGGGGATCGGCACAGATACGCAGTATTTT CASSQRGIGTDTQYF
- TRBJ2-3 TRBV5-1 - TGCGCCAGCAGCTTGGAGCCGAGGGTCACAGATACGCAGTATTTT CASSLEPRVTDTQYF
- TRBJ2-1 TRBV4-2 - TGTGCCAGCAGCCGTAGCTTGATGAATGAGCAGTTCTTC CASSRSLMNEQFF
- TRBJ2-1 TRBV7-9 - TGTGCCAGCAGCTCCCCCCCGCAGCTCTCGGGTCGCAATGAGCAGTTCTTC CASSSPPQLSGRNEQFF
- TRBJ2-4 TRBV5-5 - TGTGCCAGCAGCCCCGGACGCGAGGCCAAAAACATTCAGTACTTC CASSPGREAKNIQYF
- TRBJ2-1 TRBV6-1 - TGTGCCAGCAGTGAAGGGCCCGGCTACAATGAGCAGTTCTTC CASSEGPGYNEQFF
- TRBJ2-5 TRBV7-2 - TGTGCCAGCAGCTCCAAGTTTGGGGAGACCCAGTACTTC CASSSKFGETQYF
- TRBJ1-1 TRBV12-3/TRBV12-4 - TGTGCCAACAGTCGGGACCGCGCAGGGGAAGCTTTCTTT CANSRDRAGEAFF
- TRBJ1-2 TRBV3-1 - TGTGCCAGCAGCCTAGGGCCCGCCTGGAGCTACACCTTC CASSLGPAWSYTF
TRBD2 TRBJ2-7 TRBV4-1 few TGCGCCAGCAGCCAAGGTACACTAGCGGCCGACGAGCAGTACTTC CASSQGTLAADEQYF
- TRBJ1-2 TRBV27 - TGTGCCAGCAGTCTCACACCCATAAAAACCTATGGCTACACCTTC CASSLTPIKTYGYTF
TRBD1 TRBJ1-2 TRBV6-6 few TGTGCCAGCACTAAAAACACCGGGACAGCCTATTATGGCTACACCTTC CASTKNTGTAYYGYTF